The 20 T cell receptor beta chains in this list originate from one sample, sequenced in a study of T cell responses to AZD1222 COVID-19 vaccine. Profiling relied on immunoSEQ multiplex PCR, and the TCRdb table lists in-frame clones only, not all of them. The sample includes 200,000 or so clones, under 95% of them seen just once. Sequencing was performed on peripheral blood, taken on day 0 of MenACWY control vaccination. The receptors derive from an adult in good health.

This clone was seen only once. This rearrangement joins TRBV2 to TRBJ1-5; TRBD1 is a possible D gene (6 bases). CDR3 size: 13 residues. Germline CDR1 and CDR2: SNHLY and FYNNEI. The V gene lost 10 bases and the J gene lost 6 bases, with 16 bases spanning the gap. The CDR3 sequence is CATTPGHGQPQHF. Written as DNA, the CDR3 is TGTGCCACAACGCCGGGACATGGTCAGCCCCAGCATTTT.

J is TRBJ2-7 and V is TRBV16; maybe TRBD1 (5 bases). V was pared by 1 base and J by 2 bases, with 9 bases between. The CDR3 has 14 amino acids. The germline V gene has CDR1 KGHSY and CDR2 FQNENV. As DNA, the CDR3 is TGTGCCAGCAGCCAATGGGGCGGCCCCTACGAGCAGTACTTC. This gives the protein CASSQWGGPYEQYF.

The chain combines TRBV5-1 with TRBJ1-1, with D possibly being TRBD1 (6 bases). The CDR3 runs to 13 residues. Germline CDR1 and CDR2: SGHRS and YFSETQ. Trimming cost V 2 bases and J 4 bases, with 9 bases left between them. CDR3 nucleotides: TGCGCCAGCAGCTTTACAGGGACCACTGAAGCTTTCTTT. Protein: CASSFTGTTEAFF.

The chain employs TRBV7-2 and TRBJ2-1; 13 bases align to TRBD2. The ends lost 5 bases at V and 6 bases at J; junction bases unmatched: 16. Looked up from germline, CDR1 is SGHTA and CDR2 is FQGNSA. The CDR3 contains 19 residues. The CDR3 DNA follows: TGTGCCAGCAGCGCCCAGGGGTCCCTTACTAGCGGGGGGGCCAATGAGCAGTTCTTC. Protein: CASSAQGSLTSGGANEQFF.

This chain connects TRBV29-1 to TRBJ1-2; no reliable D call. Germline CDR1 SQVTM, CDR2 ANQGSEA. The V gene lost 4 bases and the J gene lost 6 bases, with 15 bases spanning the gap. This CDR3 has 13 amino acids. Written as DNA, the CDR3 is TGCAGCGTTGTTGGGATCCCCCAGGATGGCTACACCTTC. Translation: CSVVGIPQDGYTF.

V gene TRBV7-2 combines with J gene TRBJ2-7, with 9 bases identical to TRBD2. CDR3 size: 15 residues. Trimming cost V 5 bases and J 5 bases; bases outside gene matches: 10. CDR1 and CDR2 (germline): SGHTA, FQGNSA. The CDR3 nucleotides are TGTGCCAGCAGCCCCGGCGGGGGGGGTGGCGACGAGCAGTACTTC. Translation: CASSPGGGGGDEQYF.

V and J are TRBV4-2 and TRBJ1-1; tentatively, D is TRBD1 (6 bases). The CDR3 is made up of 16 amino acids. The germline V gene has CDR1 LGHNA and CDR2 YNFKEQ. V lost 3 bases, J lost 5 bases, and 19 bases lay in between. CDR3 nucleotides: TGTGCCAGCAGCCAGAGGCACGCGGGGGCAGGGACTGAAGCTTTCTTT. As protein: CASSQRHAGAGTEAFF.

The rearrangement joins TRBV11-2 to TRBJ1-4; 11 bases agree with TRBD1. CDR3 size: 15 residues. CDR1 and CDR2 from the germline V gene are SGHAT and FQNNGV. V lost 4 bases and J lost 6; bases outside the gene matches: 4. CDR3 protein: CASSYGQGAYEKLFF. The CDR3 DNA is TGTGCCAGCAGCTACGGACAGGGGGCGTATGAAAAACTGTTTTTT.

The V and J genes are TRBV28 and TRBJ1-2; no reliable D call. Germline V gene sequence: CDR1 MDHEN, CDR2 SYDVKM. V was shortened by 9 bases and J by 8 bases, with 19 bases between the two germline ends. The CDR3 runs 13 residues. CDR3 sequence: CASTVGRVRGYTF. The CDR3 DNA follows: TGTGCCAGTACGGTAGGGCGGGTCCGCGGCTACACCTTC.

The chain combines TRBV11-2 with TRBJ2-7; 9 nucleotides match TRBD1. The CDR3 totals 14 residues. From germline, CDR1 is SGHAT and CDR2 FQNNGV. The V gene end was trimmed by 5 bases and the J gene end by 3 bases; junction bases not matched to a gene: 5. CDR3 residues: CASSQNRGLYEQYF. CDR3 DNA: TGTGCCAGCAGCCAGAACAGGGGGCTCTACGAGCAGTACTTC.

The chain recombines TRBV6-6 with TRBJ2-1; D unresolved. Germline values: CDR1 MNHNY, CDR2 SVGAGI (reference sequence). With 5 bases removed from V and 8 bases from J, the gap between germline ends came to 16 bases. The CDR3 runs to 14 residues. CDR3 residues: CASSPPGGPHEQFF. Written as DNA, the CDR3 is TGTGCCAGCAGTCCTCCAGGCGGACCCCATGAGCAGTTCTTC.

The chain links TRBV6-6 to TRBJ1-6; 10 bases match TRBD1. With V trimmed by 4 bases and J by 6 bases, 6 bases remained unmatched. This CDR3 spans 16 amino acids. The germline CDR1 and CDR2 sequences are MNHNY and SVGAGI (reference sequence). The CDR3 loop is CASSSTGTGVNSPLHF. Here the CDR3 DNA reads TGTGCCAGCAGTTCCACCGGGACAGGGGTTAATTCACCCCTCCACTTT.

The J gene is TRBJ2-5, the V gene TRBV24-1; TRBD1 aligns across 10 bases. CDR3 length equals 16 residues. V shed 4 bases and J 4 bases; nucleotides not matched to a gene: 8. The germline CDR1 and CDR2 sequences are KGHDR and SFDVKD. This chain's CDR3 is CATSDYIGQGGETQYF. The CDR3 nucleotides read TGTGCCACCAGTGACTACATCGGACAGGGGGGAGAGACCCAGTACTTC.

The rearrangement uses TRBV7-2 and TRBJ2-2; 8 positions match TRBD1. Germline lookup yields CDR1 SGHTA and CDR2 FQGNSA. The CDR3 is 15 residues long. V trimming: 7 bases; J trimming: 4 bases; junction bases outside the gene matches: 8. The CDR3 protein is CASKLSRGLTGELFF. The CDR3 DNA follows: TGTGCCAGCAAGCTCTCCAGGGGGCTCACCGGGGAGCTGTTTTTT.

The genes are TRBV2 and TRBJ2-1; TRBD2 is a possible D gene (6 bases). V was trimmed by 7 bases and J by 7 bases, leaving 20 bases between them. The CDR3 sequence is 15 residues long. Germline lookup yields CDR1 SNHLY and CDR2 FYNNEI. Here the CDR3 reads CASIPWGDLGNEQFF. The CDR3 coding sequence is TGTGCCAGCATCCCATGGGGGGATTTAGGGAATGAGCAGTTCTTC.

V and J are TRBV3-1 (or the pseudogene TRBV3-2) and TRBJ1-2; tentatively, D is TRBD1 (5 bases). Trimming stripped 4 bases from V and 8 bases from J, with 11 bases between. The CDR3 runs to 12 residues. The V gene's germline CDR1 is LGHDT and CDR2 YNNKEL (reference sequence). CDR3 sequence reads: CASSPGGVGYTF. In DNA form, the CDR3 reads TGTGCCAGCAGCCCTGGGGGGGTAGGCTACACCTTC.

The V gene is TRBV5-1, the J gene TRBJ2-5, with 12 bases matching TRBD1. Germline trimming cut 2 bases from V and 5 bases from J; bases unmatched to any gene: 7. CDR1 is SGHRS, CDR2 YFSETQ, per germline. This CDR3 spans 16 amino acids. The CDR3 sequence: CASSLGTGGAGETQYF. CDR3 DNA sequence: TGCGCCAGCAGCTTAGGGACAGGGGGCGCGGGGGAGACCCAGTACTTC.

This chain joins TRBV6-4 and TRBJ2-7, with D uncertain. Trimming left V 6 bases short and J 1 base short, with 10 bases between. This CDR3 spans 13 amino acids. Germline V gene data show CDR1 as MRHNA and CDR2 as SNTAGT. The CDR3 DNA follows: TGTGCCAGCAGAAAGGACGGATCCTACGAGCAGTACTTC. It specifies CASRKDGSYEQYF.

The chain is built from TRBV12-3 or TRBV12-4 and TRBJ1-1; D gene unclear. V was trimmed by 1 base and J by 5 bases, leaving 8 bases between them. CDR3 length equals 13 residues. The DNA for the CDR3 is TGTGCCAGCAGTTTAGGTACTGATACTGAAGCTTTCTTT. It translates to CASSLGTDTEAFF.

The CDR3 spells CASSQGTLGSSMNTEAFF. CDR3 sequence (DNA): TGTGCCAGCAGCCAGGGAACGTTGGGAAGTAGCATGAACACTGAAGCTTTCTTT. J is TRBJ1-1 and V is TRBV7-2; TRBD1 might be the D (5 bases). V was pared by 5 bases and J by 0 bases, with 22 bases between. Germline CDR1 reads SGHTA; CDR2 reads FQGNSA. The CDR3 has 18 amino acids.